This T cell receptor beta chain comes out of a study of cytomegalovirus exposure and HLA in healthy donors. Study-level points and caveats: Some V segments, TRBV6-2 and TRBV6-3 among them, were indistinguishable and were therefore excluded.

PCR used 60 Vbeta primers and 13 Jbeta primers. Profiled with immunoSEQ multiplex PCR; TCRdb holds only in-frame clones, not every one. The data contain approximately 180,000 clones, around 78% of them singletons. CDR3 length: 12 amino acids. V was trimmed by 2 bases and J by 4 bases, leaving 6 bases between them. Germline V gene sequence: CDR1 SGHKS, CDR2 YYEKEE (reference sequence). Comment on this clone: Its target is unknown.

V gene TRBV5-5 combines with J gene TRBJ1-1; a weak D match, TRBD1 (5 bases). This sequence was found in a woman in her 50s in good health and CMV-seropositive. The sequenced material came from PBMCs. CDR3 coding DNA: TGTGCCAGCAGCTTCGGGGGCACTGAAGCTTTCTTT. Its protein product is CASSFGGTEAFF.